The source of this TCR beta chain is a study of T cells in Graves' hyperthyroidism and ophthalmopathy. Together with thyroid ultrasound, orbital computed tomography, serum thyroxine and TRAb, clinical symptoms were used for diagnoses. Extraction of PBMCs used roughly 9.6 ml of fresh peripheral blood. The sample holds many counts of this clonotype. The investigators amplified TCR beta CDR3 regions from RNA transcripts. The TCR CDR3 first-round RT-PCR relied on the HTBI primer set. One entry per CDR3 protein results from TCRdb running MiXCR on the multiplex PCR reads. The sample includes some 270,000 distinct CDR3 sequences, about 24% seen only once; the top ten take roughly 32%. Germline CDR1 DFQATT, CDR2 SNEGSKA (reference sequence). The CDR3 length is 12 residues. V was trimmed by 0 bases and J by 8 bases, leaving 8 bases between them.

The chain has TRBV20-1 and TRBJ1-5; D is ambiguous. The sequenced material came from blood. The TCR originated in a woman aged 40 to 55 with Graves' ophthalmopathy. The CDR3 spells CSARDPAKPQHF. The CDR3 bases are TGCAGTGCTAGAGATCCGGCTAAGCCCCAGCATTTT.